The following is a TCR beta chain sequence with its context. What it recognizes is unknown. Primers included in the PCR were 60 Vbeta and 13 Jbeta primers. Libraries were prepared by immunoSEQ multiplex PCR; TCRdb keeps only in-frame clonotypes and omits some of them. The repertoire consists of over 200,000 clones, with 70% to 85% occurring once and the leading ten covering 0.58%. The data derive from a study of cytomegalovirus exposure and HLA in healthy donors. Overall study results and limits: From TCR beta sequences, most subjects' HLA-A and HLA-B alleles were reportedly predicted accurately.

This CDR3 is 17 amino acids long. V was pared by 4 bases and J by 0 bases, with 7 bases of the junction left unmatched. Per germline, CDR1 MDHEN and CDR2 SYDVKM. The V call is TRBV28, the J call TRBJ2-2; TRBD2 matches at 8 bases. This TCR was sampled from a woman in her thirties or forties in good health and CMV-seronegative. The sample was PBMCs. CDR3 coding DNA: TGTGCCAGCAGTTCCCCTCGCGGGGGGCCGAACACCGGGGAGCTGTTTTTT. As protein: CASSSPRGGPNTGELFF.